A single TCR beta chain is shown here with its context. This CDR3 is also generated by other DNA sequences in the sample. This CDR3 has 13 amino acids. V lost 4 bases and J lost 12; bases outside the gene matches: 8. Per the authors' pipeline: Reference gene primer amplification in the assay estimated nucleated cell counts. Using immunoSEQ multiplex PCR, the repertoire was profiled, and TCRdb retains in-frame clones only, with some absent. Clone size and V and J calls were adopted from that table, with D and trimming inferred from the DNA. The data contain about 150,000 clones, over 85% of them singletons. The data stem from a study of blood T cell repertoires in COVID-19. Study context: COVID-19 samples, acute and convalescent, were from the United States, Italy and Spain. T cells, B-cell-depleted T cells, or PBMCs provided the cDNA or gDNA that served as material.

Sequenced input: peripheral blood. The receptor was derived from a human donor in a cohort sampled during active COVID-19. The chain employs TRBV12-3 or TRBV12-4 and TRBJ2-1; TRBD2 aligns across 8 bases. CDR3 bases: TGTGCCAGCAGTTCTGTAGCGGGAACGTCGCAGTTCTTC. Its translation is CASSSVAGTSQFF.